Each of the 10 T cell receptor beta chains below was sequenced from the same sample in a study of metastatic and nonmetastatic thyroid tumors. With MiXCR, TCRdb reprocessed the PCR reads. The sample comprises about 40,000 clones, about 15% of which are singletons, and 3% to 4.5% rests with the top ten. Thyroid surgery was preceded by no treatment in any patient. The specimen sequenced was blood. The origin of the receptors is a female donor with papillary thyroid cancer or a benign thyroid nodule (not recorded which). Some clones in this sample may be carry-over from other donors' samples.

Note on this clone: One junction end does not reproduce the germline sequence, and a read error may be involved. The genes are TRBV15 and TRBJ1-5, with TRBD1 as a possible D gene (6 bases). The CDR3 sequence is 17 residues long. Per germline, CDR1 LNHNV and CDR2 YYDKDF (reference sequence). Written as DNA, the CDR3 is TGTGCCACCAGCAGAGCCTCGGGGGCTGTCTTTGATCATCCCCAGCATTTT. Translated, it gives CATSRASGAVFDHPQHF.

In its sample, this clone was seen many times. V and J are TRBV28 and TRBJ2-5; possibly TRBD1 for D (5 bases). V was clipped by 5 bases and J by 1 base, with 8 bases between them. Germline loops: CDR1 MDHEN, CDR2 SYDVKM. The CDR3 spans 13 residues. CDR3 sequence: CASSRTLQETQYF. As DNA, the CDR3 is TGTGCCAGCAGTCGGACACTCCAAGAGACCCAGTACTTC.

This clone was counted ten times or more. This chain links TRBV19 with TRBJ2-1; 7 nucleotides agree with TRBD1. Germline assignment: CDR1 LNHDA and CDR2 SQIVND (reference sequence). Trimming took 4 bases from V and 5 from J; bases not matched to a gene: 2. The length of the CDR3 is 13 residues. CDR3: CASSTGTDNEQFF. The CDR3 DNA sequence: TGTGCCAGTAGTACTGGGACAGACAATGAGCAGTTCTTC.

This clone was seen only a few times. An end of the junction does not agree with germline; a read error may underlie this. The chain employs TRBV28 and TRBJ1-2, with TRBD1 matching over 7 bases. The CDR3 spans 13 residues. Per the germline V gene, CDR1 is MDHEN and CDR2 is SYDVKM. The CDR3 DNA reads as TGTGCCAACACATTTACAGGGGACTATTGCTACACCTTC. It specifies CANTFTGDYCYTF.

This clone was seen only a few times. The chain joins TRBV12-3 or TRBV12-4 to TRBJ1-6; D gene unclear. The CDR3 totals 16 residues. V dropped 5 bases and J dropped 0 bases, with 11 bases sitting between them. The CDR3 DNA sequence: TGTGCCAGCAGTCATGCCTCAGGCTCCTATAATTCACCCCTCCACTTT. Translated: CASSHASGSYNSPLHF.

This clone has a count of ten or more. The chain uses TRBV20-1 and TRBJ2-2; perhaps TRBD2 as D (6 bases). The CDR3 contains 14 residues. CDR1 is DFQATT and CDR2 is SNEGSKA in the germline V gene (reference sequence). The V gene lost 7 bases and the J gene lost 1 base, with 13 bases spanning the gap. The CDR3 DNA follows: TGCAGTGTTCAGGGAGCGGGGAACACCGGGGAGCTGTTTTTT. Amino acids: CSVQGAGNTGELFF.

A word on this clone: This may come from a read error, since a much larger clone is one base off. The V and J genes are TRBV5-6 and TRBJ2-1; D gene unclear. The CDR3 has 14 residues. Germline assignment: CDR1 SGHDT and CDR2 YYEEEE. In DNA form, the CDR3 reads TGTTCCAGCAGCCCCGGGCAACCTCGCAATGAGCAGTTCTTC. Translated: CSSSPGQPRNEQFF.

Many counts were recorded for this clone. The chain employs TRBV6-1 and TRBJ2-4; D may be TRBD2 (5 bases). V was clipped by 6 bases and J by 4 bases, with 16 bases between them. The CDR3 is made up of 15 amino acids. CDR1 is MNHNS, CDR2 SASEGT, per germline. CDR3 nucleotide sequence: TGTGCCAGCAGAATCTTCGACGGGAAGAAAAACATTCAGTACTTC. Its translation: CASRIFDGKKNIQYF.

This clone has ten or more counts. The chain is built from TRBV2 and TRBJ1-3; D unclear. The length of the CDR3 is 15 residues. V was shortened by 2 bases and J by 0 bases, with 8 bases between the two germline ends. Germline values: CDR1 SNHLY, CDR2 FYNNEI. CDR3 protein: CASSEILHSGNTIYF. The CDR3 coding sequence is TGTGCCAGCAGTGAAATACTGCACTCTGGAAACACCATATATTTT.

This clone has a count of ten or more. The chain is built from TRBV5-4 and TRBJ2-1, with no clear D. V dropped 0 bases and J dropped 9 bases, with 10 bases sitting between them. The CDR3 runs to 13 residues. Germline CDR1 and CDR2: SGHNT and YYREEE (reference sequence). The CDR3 nucleotides are TGTGCCAGCAGCTTGGTACGGGTCCCTGAGCAGTTCTTC. This encodes CASSLVRVPEQFF.